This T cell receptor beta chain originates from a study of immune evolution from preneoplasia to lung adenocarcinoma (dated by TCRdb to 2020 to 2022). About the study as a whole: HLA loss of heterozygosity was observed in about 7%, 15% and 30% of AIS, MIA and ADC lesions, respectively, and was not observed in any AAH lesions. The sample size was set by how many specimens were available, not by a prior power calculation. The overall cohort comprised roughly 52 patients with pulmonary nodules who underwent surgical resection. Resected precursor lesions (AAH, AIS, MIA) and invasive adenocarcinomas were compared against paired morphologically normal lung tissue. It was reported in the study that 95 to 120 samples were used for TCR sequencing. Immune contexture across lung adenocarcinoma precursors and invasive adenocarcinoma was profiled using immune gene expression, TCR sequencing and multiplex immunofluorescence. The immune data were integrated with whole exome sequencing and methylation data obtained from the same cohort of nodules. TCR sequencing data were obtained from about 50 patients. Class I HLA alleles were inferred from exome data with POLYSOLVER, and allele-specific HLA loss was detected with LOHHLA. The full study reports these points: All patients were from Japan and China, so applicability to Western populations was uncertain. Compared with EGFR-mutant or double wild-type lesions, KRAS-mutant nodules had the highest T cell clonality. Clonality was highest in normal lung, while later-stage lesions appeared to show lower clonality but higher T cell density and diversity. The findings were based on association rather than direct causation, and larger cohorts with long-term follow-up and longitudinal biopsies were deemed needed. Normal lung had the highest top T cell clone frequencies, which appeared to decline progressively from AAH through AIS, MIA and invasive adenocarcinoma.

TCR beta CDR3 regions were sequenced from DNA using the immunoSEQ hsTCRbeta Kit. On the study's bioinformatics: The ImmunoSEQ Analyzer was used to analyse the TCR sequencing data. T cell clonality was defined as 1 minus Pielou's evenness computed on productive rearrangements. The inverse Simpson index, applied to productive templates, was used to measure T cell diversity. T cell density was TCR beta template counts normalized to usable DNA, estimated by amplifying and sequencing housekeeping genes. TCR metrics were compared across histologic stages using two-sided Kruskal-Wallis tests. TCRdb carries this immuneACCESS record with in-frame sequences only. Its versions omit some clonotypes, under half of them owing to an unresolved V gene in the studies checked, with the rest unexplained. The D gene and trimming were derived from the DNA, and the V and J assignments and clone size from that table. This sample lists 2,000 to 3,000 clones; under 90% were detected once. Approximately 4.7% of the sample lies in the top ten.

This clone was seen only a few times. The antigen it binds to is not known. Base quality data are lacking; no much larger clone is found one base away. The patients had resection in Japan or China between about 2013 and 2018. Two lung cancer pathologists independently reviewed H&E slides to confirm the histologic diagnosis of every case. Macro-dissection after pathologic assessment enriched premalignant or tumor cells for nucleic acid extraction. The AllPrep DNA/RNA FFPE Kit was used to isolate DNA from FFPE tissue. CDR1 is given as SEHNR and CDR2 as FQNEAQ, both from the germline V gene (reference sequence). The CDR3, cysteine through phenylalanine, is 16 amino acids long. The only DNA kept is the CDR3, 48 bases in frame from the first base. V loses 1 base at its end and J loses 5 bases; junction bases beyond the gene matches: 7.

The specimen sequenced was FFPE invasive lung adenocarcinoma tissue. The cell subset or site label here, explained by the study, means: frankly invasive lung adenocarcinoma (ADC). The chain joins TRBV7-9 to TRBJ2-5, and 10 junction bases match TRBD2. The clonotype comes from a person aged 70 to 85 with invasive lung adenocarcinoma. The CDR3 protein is CASSLGTSGAGETQYF. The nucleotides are TGTGCCAGCAGCTTAGGGACTAGCGGAGCCGGGGAGACCCAGTACTTC.